This is a list of T cell receptor beta chains from one sample in a study of T cells expressing NK-cell markers. TCRdb reanalyzed the 5' RACE reads and collapses them to one entry per CDR3 protein, without DNA. This sample's table reports about 260,000 distinct CDR3 sequences. The material sequenced was blood T cells: a sorted CD56 or NKG2C T cell subset, CD4+ or CD8+ T cells, or bulk PBMC T cells (not recorded which). The receptor source for this set is a woman aged 18-70 years in good health. The CDR3 runs from the conserved cysteine through the conserved F or W.

J gene,V gene,CDR3 protein
TRBJ1-5,TRBV4-1,CASSQSRVRGNQPQHF
TRBJ2-5,TRBV29-1,CSAARAIQETQYF
TRBJ1-5,TRBV18,CASSPSRGQPQHF
TRBJ1-5,TRBV20-1,CSARQGNNQPQHF
TRBJ2-5,TRBV5-1,CASSSANGETQYF
TRBJ1-1,TRBV30,CAGRQRADTEAFF
TRBJ1-2,TRBV7-2,CASSLGTLTSGYTF
TRBJ2-5,TRBV29-1,CSVEWDRWGRLILETQYF
TRBJ1-5,TRBV20-1,CSATKNSNQPQHF
TRBJ2-1,TRBV6-5,CASSSHMGDNEQFF
TRBJ1-5,TRBV11-2,CASSFGDLPEGQPQHF
TRBJ2-3,TRBV20-1,CSAGAGGPGTDTQYF
TRBJ1-1,TRBV7-9,CASSLVLGTDTEAFF
TRBJ1-5,TRBV20-1,CSARVGQPNQPQHF
TRBJ1-5,TRBV30,CAWKGQGIQPQHF
TRBJ2-1,TRBV9,CASSVRGGRNYNEQFF
TRBJ2-4,TRBV6-1,CASYGIMGVVGYIQYF
TRBJ2-1,TRBV12-3/TRBV12-4,CASSLRVATVDEQFF
TRBJ2-2,TRBV9,CASSDMNTGELFF
TRBJ1-5,TRBV12-5,CASGLRSGQPQHF
TRBJ1-1,TRBV6-5,CASSSHLGEAFF
TRBJ1-2,TRBV6-2/TRBV6-3,CASSYSINRLGYTF
TRBJ2-6,TRBV4-2,CASSQISGETLSGANVLTF
TRBJ2-5,TRBV5-1,CASSTGQAQETQYF
TRBJ2-5,TRBV7-9,CASSPQVGETQYF
TRBJ2-3,TRBV20-1,CSAAGGRFRTDTQYF
TRBJ2-7,TRBV20-1,CSAGRQGSVYEQYF
TRBJ2-5,TRBV20-1,CSAPPLNLETQYF
TRBJ1-3,TRBV5-6,CASSLGQTGNTIYF
TRBJ2-7,TRBV7-9,CASSFWTGYEQYF
TRBJ1-5,TRBV7-2,CASSLAWLSGGKYSNQPQHF
TRBJ1-1,TRBV20-1,CSARLGHPNTEAFF
TRBJ2-2,TRBV7-3,CASSLSGAGGELFF
TRBJ2-1,TRBV6-1,CASSKASSYNEQFF
TRBJ2-1,TRBV6-2/TRBV6-3,CASLDFAGGEQFF
TRBJ1-6,TRBV20-1,CSTEQDSYNSPLHF
TRBJ1-6,TRBV9,CASSVEGFESPLHF
TRBJ2-5,TRBV7-9,CASSLTAARETQYF
TRBJ2-7,TRBV20-1,CSAFGLAGGKTYEQYF
TRBJ2-5,TRBV5-4,CASSLVGTGKETQYF
TRBJ2-2,TRBV7-2,CASSLVQVAATGELFF
TRBJ2-2,TRBV4-2,CASSQESGSTDTGELFF
TRBJ2-5,TRBV12-3/TRBV12-4,CASSLVGGLFQETQYF
TRBJ2-1,TRBV5-5,CASSPLAGAAYNEQFF
TRBJ1-2,TRBV20-1,CSARRTGGTYGYTF
TRBJ1-4,TRBV20-1,CSARPTASLLNEKLFF
TRBJ1-5,TRBV20-1,CSATDRHREPQHF
TRBJ2-1,TRBV11-2,CASSLVAGGTGAASYNEQFF
TRBJ2-2,TRBV29-1,CSVNLLTGELFF
TRBJ2-3,TRBV6-6,CACSHVDTQYF
TRBJ2-3,TRBV12-3/TRBV12-4,CASSFGLAGTDTQYF
TRBJ2-7,TRBV7-8,CASSPQGSHEQYF
TRBJ1-6,TRBV20-1,CSASPGSPLHF
TRBJ1-5,TRBV20-1,CSAEVQGGDQPQHF
TRBJ2-2,TRBV7-6,CASSLGDRITGELFF